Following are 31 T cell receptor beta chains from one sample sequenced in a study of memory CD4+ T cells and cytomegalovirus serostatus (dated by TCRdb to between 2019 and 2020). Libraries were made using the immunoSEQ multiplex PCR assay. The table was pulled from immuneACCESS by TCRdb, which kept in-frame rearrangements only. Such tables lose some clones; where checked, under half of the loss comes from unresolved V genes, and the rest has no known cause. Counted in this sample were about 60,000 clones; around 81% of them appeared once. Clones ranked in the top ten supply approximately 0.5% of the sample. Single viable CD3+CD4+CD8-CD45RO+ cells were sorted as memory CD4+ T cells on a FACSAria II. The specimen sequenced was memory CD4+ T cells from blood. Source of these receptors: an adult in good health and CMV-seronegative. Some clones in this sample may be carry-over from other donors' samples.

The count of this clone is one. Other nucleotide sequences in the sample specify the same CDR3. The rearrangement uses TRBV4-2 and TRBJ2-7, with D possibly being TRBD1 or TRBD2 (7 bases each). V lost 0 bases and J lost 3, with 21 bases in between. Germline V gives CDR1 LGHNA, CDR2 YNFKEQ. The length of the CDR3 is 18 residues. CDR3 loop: CASSQEVIPGGVNYEQYF. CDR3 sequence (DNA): TGTGCCAGCAGCCAAGAGGTTATTCCAGGGGGGGTCAACTACGAGCAGTACTTC.

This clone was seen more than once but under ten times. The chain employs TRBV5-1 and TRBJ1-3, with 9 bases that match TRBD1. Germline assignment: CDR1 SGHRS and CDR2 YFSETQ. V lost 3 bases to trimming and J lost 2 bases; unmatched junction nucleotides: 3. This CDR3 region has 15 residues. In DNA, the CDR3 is TGCGCCAGCAGCTGGGGACAGGGAGCTGGAAACACCATATATTTT. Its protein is CASSWGQGAGNTIYF.

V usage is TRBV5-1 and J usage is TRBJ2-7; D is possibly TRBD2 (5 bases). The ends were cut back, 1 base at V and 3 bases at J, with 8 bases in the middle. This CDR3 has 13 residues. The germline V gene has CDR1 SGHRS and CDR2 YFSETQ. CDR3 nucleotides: TGCGCCAGCAGCTTGCAAGAGGGCTACGAGCAGTACTTC. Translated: CASSLQEGYEQYF.

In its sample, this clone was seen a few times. CDR3 in DNA: TGTGCCAGCAGCCGCCTTGAGGGGGCGCCCACCGGGGAGCTGTTTTTT. Its protein product is CASSRLEGAPTGELFF. The chain uses TRBV14 and TRBJ2-2, with 7 bases aligning to TRBD1. The CDR3 spans 16 residues. The germline gives CDR1 SGHDN, CDR2 FVKESK. V shed 4 bases and J 4 bases; nucleotides not matched to a gene: 9.

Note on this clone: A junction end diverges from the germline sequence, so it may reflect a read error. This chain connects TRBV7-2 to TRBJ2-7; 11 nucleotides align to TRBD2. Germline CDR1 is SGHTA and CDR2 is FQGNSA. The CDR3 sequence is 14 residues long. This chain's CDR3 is CASSLAGGPYEQYF. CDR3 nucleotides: TGTGCCAGCAGCCTAGCGGGGGGACCCTACGAGCAGTACTTC.

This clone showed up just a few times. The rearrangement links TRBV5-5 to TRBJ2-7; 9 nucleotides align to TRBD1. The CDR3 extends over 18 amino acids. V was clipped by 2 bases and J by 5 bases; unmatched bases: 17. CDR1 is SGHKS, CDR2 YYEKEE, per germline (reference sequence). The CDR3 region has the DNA TGTGCCAGCAGCTTTACCGGGACAGGGTCACTAACGATCGACGAGCAGTACTTC. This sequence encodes CASSFTGTGSLTIDEQYF.

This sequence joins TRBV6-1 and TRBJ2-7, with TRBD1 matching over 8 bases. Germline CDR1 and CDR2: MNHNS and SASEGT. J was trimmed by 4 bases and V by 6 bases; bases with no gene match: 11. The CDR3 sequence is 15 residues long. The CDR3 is CASSRQPGQAYEQYF. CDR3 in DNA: TGTGCCAGCAGCCGTCAACCGGGACAGGCTTACGAGCAGTACTTC.

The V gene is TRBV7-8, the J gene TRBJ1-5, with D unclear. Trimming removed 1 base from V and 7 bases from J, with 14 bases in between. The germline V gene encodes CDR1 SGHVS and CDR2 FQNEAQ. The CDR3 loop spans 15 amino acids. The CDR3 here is CASSLGGVGKQPQHF. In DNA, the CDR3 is TGTGCCAGCAGCTTAGGAGGAGTCGGGAAGCAGCCCCAGCATTTT.

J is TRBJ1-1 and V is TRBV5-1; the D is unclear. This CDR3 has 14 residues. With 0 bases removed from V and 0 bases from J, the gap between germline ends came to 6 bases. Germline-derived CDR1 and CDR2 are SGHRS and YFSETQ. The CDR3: CASSLETVNTEAFF. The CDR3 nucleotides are TGCGCCAGCAGCTTGGAGACGGTGAACACTGAAGCTTTCTTT.

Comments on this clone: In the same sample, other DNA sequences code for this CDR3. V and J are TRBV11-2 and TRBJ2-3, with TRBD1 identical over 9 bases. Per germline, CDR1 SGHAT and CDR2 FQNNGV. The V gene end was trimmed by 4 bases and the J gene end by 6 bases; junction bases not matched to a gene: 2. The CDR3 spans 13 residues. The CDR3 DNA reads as TGTGCCAGCAGCTCCGGACAGGGGGATACGCAGTATTTT. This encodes CASSSGQGDTQYF.

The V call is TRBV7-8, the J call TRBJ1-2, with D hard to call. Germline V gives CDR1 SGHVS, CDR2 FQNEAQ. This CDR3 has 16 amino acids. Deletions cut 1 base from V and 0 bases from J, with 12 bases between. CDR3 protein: CASSLGGVQANYGYTF. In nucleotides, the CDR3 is TGTGCCAGCAGCTTAGGAGGCGTGCAAGCTAACTATGGCTACACCTTC. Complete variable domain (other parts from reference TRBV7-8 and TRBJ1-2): GAGVSQSPRYKVAKRGQDVALRCDPISGHVSLFWYQQALGQGPEFLTYFQNEAQLDKSGLPSDRFFAERPEGSVSTLKIQRTQQEDSAVYLCASSLGGVQANYGYTFGSGTRLTVV.

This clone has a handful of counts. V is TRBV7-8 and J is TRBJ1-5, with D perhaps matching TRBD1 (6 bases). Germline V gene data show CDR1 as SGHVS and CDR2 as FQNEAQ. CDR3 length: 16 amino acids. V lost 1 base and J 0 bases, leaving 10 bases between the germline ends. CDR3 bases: TGTGCCAGCAGCTTAGGGACAGCTTATAGCAATCAGCCCCAGCATTTT. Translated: CASSLGTAYSNQPQHF.

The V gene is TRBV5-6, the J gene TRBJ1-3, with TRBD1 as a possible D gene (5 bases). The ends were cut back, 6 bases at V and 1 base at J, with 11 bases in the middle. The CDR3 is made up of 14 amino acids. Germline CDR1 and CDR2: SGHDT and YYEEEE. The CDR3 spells CASTNRHSGNTIYF. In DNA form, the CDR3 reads TGTGCCAGCACTAACAGGCATTCTGGAAACACCATATATTTT.

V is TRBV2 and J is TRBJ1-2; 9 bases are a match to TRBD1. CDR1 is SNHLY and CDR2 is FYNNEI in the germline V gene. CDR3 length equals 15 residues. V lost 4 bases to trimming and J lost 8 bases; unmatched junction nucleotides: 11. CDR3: CASSVIDRGEAGYTF. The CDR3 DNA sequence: TGTGCCAGCAGTGTGATCGACAGGGGGGAGGCAGGCTACACCTTC.

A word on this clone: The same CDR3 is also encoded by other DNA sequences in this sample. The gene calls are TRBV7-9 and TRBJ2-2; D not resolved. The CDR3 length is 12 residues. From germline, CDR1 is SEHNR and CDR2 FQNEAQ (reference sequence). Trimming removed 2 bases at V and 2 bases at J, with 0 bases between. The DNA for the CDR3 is TGTGCCAGCAGCTTAAACACCGGGGAGCTGTTTTTT. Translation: CASSLNTGELFF.

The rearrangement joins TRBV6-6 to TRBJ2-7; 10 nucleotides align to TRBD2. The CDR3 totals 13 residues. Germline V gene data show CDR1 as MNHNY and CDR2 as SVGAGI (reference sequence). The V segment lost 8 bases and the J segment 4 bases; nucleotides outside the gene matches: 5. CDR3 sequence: CASHTSGAYEQYF. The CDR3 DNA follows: TGTGCCAGCCACACTAGCGGGGCTTACGAGCAGTACTTC.

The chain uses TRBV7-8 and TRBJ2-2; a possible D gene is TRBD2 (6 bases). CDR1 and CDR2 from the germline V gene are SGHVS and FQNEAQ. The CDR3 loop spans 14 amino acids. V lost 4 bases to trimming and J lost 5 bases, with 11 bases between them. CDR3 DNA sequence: TGTGCCAGCAGCTATCCCCGGGGGACCGGGGAGCTGTTTTTT. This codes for CASSYPRGTGELFF.

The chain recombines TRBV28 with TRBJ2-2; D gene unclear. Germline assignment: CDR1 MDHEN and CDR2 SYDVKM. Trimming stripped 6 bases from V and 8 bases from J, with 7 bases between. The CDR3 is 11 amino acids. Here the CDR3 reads CASRLGGELFF. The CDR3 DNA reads TGTGCCAGCAGACTTGGAGGGGAGCTGTTTTTT.

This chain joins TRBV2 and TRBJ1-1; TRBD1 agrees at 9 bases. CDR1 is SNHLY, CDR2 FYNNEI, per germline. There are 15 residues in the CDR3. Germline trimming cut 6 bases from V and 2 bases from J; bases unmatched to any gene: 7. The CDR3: CASRRGGQGNTEAFF. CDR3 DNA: TGTGCCAGCAGGAGGGGGGGACAGGGAAACACTGAAGCTTTCTTT. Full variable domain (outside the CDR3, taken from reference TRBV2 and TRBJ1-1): EPEVTQTPSHQVTQMGQEVILRCVPISNHLYFYWYRQILGQKVEFLVSFYNNEISEKSEIFDDQFSVERPDGSNFTLKIRSTKLEDSAMYFCASRRGGQGNTEAFFGQGTRLTVV.

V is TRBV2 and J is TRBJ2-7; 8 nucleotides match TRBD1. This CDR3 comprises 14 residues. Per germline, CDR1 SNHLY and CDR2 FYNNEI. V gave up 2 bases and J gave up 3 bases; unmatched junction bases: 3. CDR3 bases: TGTGCCAGCAGTGAAAACAGGGGGTACTACGAGCAGTACTTC. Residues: CASSENRGYYEQYF.

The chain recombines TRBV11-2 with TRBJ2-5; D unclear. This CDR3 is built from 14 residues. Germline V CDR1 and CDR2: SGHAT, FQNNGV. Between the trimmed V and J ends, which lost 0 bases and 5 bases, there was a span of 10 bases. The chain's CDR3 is CASSLEVLGETQYF. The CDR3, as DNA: TGTGCCAGCAGCTTAGAAGTCTTGGGGGAGACCCAGTACTTC.

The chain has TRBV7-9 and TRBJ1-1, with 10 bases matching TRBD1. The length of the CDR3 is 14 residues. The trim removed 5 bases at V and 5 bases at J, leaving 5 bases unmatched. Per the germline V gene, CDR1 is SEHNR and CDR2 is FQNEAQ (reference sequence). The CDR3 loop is CASSRQGAYTEAFF. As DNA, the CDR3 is TGTGCCAGCAGCCGACAGGGGGCGTATACTGAAGCTTTCTTT.

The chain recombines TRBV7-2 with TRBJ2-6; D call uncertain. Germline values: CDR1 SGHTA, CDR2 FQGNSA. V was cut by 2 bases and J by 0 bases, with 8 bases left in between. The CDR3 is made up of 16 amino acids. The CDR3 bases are TGTGCCAGCAGCTTACCTACTGGCTCTGGGGCCAACGTCCTGACTTTC. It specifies CASSLPTGSGANVLTF.

CDR3 bases: TGTGCCAGCAGTTACTCAATCAACCAAGAGACCCAGTACTTC. It specifies CASSYSINQETQYF. The gene calls are TRBV6-5 and TRBJ2-5, with D uncertain. Trimming took 0 bases from V and 0 from J, leaving 5 bases between them. The CDR3 runs 14 residues. Germline V lookup: CDR1 MNHEY, CDR2 SVGAGI.

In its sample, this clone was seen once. CDR3 protein: CASSFPGRPDTQYF. CDR3 in DNA: TGTGCCAGCAGCTTCCCGGGACGTCCAGATACGCAGTATTTT. The V gene is TRBV7-2, the J gene TRBJ2-3; possibly TRBD1 or TRBD2 for D (5 bases each). CDR1 is SGHTA, CDR2 FQGNSA, per germline. Deletions cut 3 bases from V and 4 bases from J, with 11 bases between. CDR3 length equals 14 residues.

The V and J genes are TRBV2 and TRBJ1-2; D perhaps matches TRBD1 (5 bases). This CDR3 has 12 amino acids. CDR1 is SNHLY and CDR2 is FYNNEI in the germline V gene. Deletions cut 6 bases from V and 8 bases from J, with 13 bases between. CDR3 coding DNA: TGTGCCAGCAGCCCAGACAGCGAGGGCTACACCTTC. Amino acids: CASSPDSEGYTF.

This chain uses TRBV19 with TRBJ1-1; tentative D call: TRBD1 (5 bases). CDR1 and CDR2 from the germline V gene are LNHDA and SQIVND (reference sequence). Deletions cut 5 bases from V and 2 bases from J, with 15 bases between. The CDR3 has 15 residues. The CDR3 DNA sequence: TGTGCCAGTAGTGGGTGGGGCAGGAAAAACACTGAAGCTTTCTTT. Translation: CASSGWGRKNTEAFF. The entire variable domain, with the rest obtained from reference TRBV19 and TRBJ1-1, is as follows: DGGITQSPKYLFRKEGQNVTLSCEQNLNHDAMYWYRQDPGQGLRLIYYSQIVNDFQKGDIAEGYSVSREKKESFPLTVTSAQKNPTAFYLCASSGWGRKNTEAFFGQGTRLTVV.

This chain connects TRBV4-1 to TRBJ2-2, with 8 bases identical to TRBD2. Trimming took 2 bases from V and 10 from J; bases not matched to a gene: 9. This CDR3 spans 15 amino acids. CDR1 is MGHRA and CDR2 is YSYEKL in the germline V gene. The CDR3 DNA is TGCGCCAGCAGCCAACTCCGACTAGCGACTTTGGAGCTGTTTTTT. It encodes CASSQLRLATLELFF.

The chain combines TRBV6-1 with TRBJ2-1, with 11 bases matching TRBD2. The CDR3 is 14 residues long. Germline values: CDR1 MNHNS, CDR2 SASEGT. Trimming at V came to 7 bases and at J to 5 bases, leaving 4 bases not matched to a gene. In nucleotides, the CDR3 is TGTGCCAGCATTAGGACTAGCGGGCACAATGAGCAGTTCTTC. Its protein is CASIRTSGHNEQFF.

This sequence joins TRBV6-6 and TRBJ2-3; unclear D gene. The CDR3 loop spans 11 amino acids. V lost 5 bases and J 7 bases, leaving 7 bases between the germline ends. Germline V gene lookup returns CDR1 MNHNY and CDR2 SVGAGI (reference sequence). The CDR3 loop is CASSPLNTQYF. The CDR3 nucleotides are TGTGCCAGCAGTCCATTAAATACGCAGTATTTT.

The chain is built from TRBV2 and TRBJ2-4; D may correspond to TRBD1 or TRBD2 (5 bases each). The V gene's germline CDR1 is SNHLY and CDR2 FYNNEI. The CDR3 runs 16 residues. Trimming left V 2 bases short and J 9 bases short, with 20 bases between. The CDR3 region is CASSELAWTTGTIQYF. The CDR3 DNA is TGTGCCAGCAGTGAACTGGCTTGGACCACCGGGACCATTCAGTACTTC.